This T cell receptor beta chain was recorded in a study of CD8+ T cells in alopecia areata. About the study: Treated patients took oral tofacitinib at 5 to 10 mg twice daily.

As the sequencing template, cDNA was produced by extracting RNA and reverse transcribing it. The method was immunoSEQ multiplex PCR; TCRdb's version includes in-frame clones alone and lacks a portion of them. Of around 270,000 clones listed, over 45% are singletons. V trimming: 2 bases; J trimming: 9 bases; junction bases outside the gene matches: 10. Germline V gene data show CDR1 as SNHLY and CDR2 as FYNNEI. The CDR3 is made up of 15 amino acids. Regarding treatment: oral pan-JAK inhibitor, 5-10 mg twice daily. This TCR was recovered from a human donor with alopecia areata. The chain couples TRBV2 to TRBJ2-5, with 9 nucleotides matching TRBD2. Sequences were derived from CD4+ T cells sorted from blood, sampled at week 24, from a patient treated with tofacitinib. The CDR3 spells CASSELGGGASSQYF. The CDR3 region has the DNA TGTGCCAGCAGTGAACTCGGCGGGGGGGCCTCGTCCCAGTACTTC.